This T cell receptor (beta chain) was retrieved from a study of Graves' ophthalmopathy and Graves' hyperthyroidism. Germline CDR1 and CDR2: KGHDR and SFDVKD. The CDR3 sequence is 11 residues long. The sequenced template was RNA, covering the TCR beta CDR3 region. RT-PCR in the first round used HTBI primers; a second-round multiplex PCR followed. MiXCR, run by TCRdb on the multiplex PCR reads, gives a single entry per CDR3 protein. Of more than 1,000,000 distinct CDR3 sequences in the sample, less than 45% were seen once. Overall study results and limits: Cross-validated, the 13-signature model showed 87.88%/81.08% sensitivity/specificity, and 80%/75% in the test set. As the model predicted ophthalmopathy progression, it achieved a sensitivity of around 70% and a specificity of approximately 72%.

Points on this clonotype: Its antigen is unknown.

In this cohort, patients with other autoimmune diseases, uncontrolled infections, pregnancy or lactation were excluded. It was on clinical symptoms, serum thyroxine, TRAb, thyroid ultrasound and orbital computed tomography that diagnosis relied. This chain uses TRBV24-1 with TRBJ2-7; D is unresolved. Sequencing used peripheral blood or thyroid tissue (not recorded which). The receptor's source is an adult man with Graves' hyperthyroidism. CDR3 in DNA: TGTGACCCCTCCGGACCGGATGAGCAGTACTTC. Translating gives CDPSGPDEQYF.